The clone carrying this TCR beta chain has only a few counts. TCRdb processed the RT-PCR reads anew with MiXCR; each CDR3 protein has one entry. The sample lists about 400,000 distinct CDR3 sequences; 16% were seen once. The V gene end was trimmed by 3 bases and the J gene end by 6 bases; junction bases not matched to a gene: 12. CDR3 size: 15 residues. Per the germline V gene, CDR1 is DFQATT and CDR2 is SNEGSKA (reference sequence). These data come from a study of patients and donors after allogeneic stem cell transplantation. The chain uses TRBV20-1 and TRBJ2-3, with 7 bases fitting TRBD1. The sample taken for sequencing was blood, either unsorted or a sorted T cell fraction (not recorded which). This clonotype was sampled from a human donor who was either an allogeneic HSCT recipient or a stem cell or donor lymphocyte infusion donor (not recorded which). It is not recorded whose cells these are; they may come from a transplant donor. CDR3 sequence (DNA): TGCAGTGCTAGGCCGCGACAGGGACGAGGGGATACGCAGTATTTT. It yields the protein CSARPRQGRGDTQYF.